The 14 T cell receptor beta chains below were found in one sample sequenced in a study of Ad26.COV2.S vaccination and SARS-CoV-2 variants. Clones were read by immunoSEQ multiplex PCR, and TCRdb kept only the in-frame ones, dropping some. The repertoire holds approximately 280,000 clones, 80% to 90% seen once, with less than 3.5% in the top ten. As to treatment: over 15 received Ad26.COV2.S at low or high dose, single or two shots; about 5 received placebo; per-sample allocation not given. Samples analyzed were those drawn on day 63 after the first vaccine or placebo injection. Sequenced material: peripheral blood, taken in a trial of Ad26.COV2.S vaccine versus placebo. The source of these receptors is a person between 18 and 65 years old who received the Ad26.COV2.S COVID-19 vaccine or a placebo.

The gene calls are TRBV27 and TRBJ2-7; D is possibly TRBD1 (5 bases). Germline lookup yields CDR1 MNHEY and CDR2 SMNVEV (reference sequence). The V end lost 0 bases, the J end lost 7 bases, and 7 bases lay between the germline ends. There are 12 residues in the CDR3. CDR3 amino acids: CASSLSRGEQYF. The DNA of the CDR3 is TGTGCCAGCAGTTTATCTAGGGGAGAGCAGTACTTC.

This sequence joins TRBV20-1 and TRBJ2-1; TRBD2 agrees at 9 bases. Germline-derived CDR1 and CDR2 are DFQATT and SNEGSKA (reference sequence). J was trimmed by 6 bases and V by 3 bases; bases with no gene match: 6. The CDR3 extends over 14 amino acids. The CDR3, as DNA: TGCAGTGCTAGTCTCTTGCGGGGGGGCAATGAGCAGTTCTTC. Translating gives CSASLLRGGNEQFF.

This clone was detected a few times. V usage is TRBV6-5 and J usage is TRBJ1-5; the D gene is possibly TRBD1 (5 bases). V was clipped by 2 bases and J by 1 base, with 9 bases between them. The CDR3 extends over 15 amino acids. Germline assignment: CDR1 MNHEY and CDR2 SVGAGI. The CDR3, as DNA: TGTGCCAGCAGTTACACTTGGGACAGCAATCAGCCCCAGCATTTT. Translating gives CASSYTWDSNQPQHF.

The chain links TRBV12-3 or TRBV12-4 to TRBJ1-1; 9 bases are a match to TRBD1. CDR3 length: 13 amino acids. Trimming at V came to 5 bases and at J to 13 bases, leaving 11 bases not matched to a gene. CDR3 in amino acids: CASSPMGQGEDFF. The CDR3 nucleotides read TGTGCCAGCAGTCCTATGGGACAGGGAGAGGATTTCTTT.

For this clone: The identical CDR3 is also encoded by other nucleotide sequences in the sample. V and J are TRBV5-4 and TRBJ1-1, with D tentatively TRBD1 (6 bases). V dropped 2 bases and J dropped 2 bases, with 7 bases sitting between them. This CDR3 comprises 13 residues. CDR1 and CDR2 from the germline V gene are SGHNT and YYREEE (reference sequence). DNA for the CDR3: TGTGCCAGCAGCTTACAGGGCAACACTGAAGCTTTCTTT. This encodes CASSLQGNTEAFF. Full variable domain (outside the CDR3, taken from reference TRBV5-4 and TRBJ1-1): ETGVTQSPTHLIKTRGQQVTLRCSSQSGHNTVSWYQQALGQGPQFIFQYYREEENGRGNFPPRFSGLQFPNYSSELNVNALELDDSALYLCASSLQGNTEAFFGQGTRLTVV.

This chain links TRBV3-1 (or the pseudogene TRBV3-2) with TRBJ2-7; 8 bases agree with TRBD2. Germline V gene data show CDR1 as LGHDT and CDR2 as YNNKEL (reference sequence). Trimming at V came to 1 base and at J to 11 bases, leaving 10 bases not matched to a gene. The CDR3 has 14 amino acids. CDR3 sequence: CASSQGLTGTREYF. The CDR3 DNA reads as TGTGCCAGCAGCCAAGGGTTAACCGGGACTAGGGAGTACTTC.

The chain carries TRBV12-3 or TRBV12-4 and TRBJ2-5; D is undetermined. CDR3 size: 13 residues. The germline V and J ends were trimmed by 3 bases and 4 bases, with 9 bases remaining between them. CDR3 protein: CASSLGSRETQYF. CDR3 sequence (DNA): TGTGCCAGCAGTTTGGGCTCGCGAGAGACCCAGTACTTC.

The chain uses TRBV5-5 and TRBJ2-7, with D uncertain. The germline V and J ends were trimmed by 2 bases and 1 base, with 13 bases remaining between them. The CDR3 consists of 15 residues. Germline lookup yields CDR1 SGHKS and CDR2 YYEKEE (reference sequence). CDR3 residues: CASSLHLRASYEQYF. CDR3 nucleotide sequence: TGTGCCAGCAGCTTACATCTTAGAGCTTCCTACGAGCAGTACTTC.

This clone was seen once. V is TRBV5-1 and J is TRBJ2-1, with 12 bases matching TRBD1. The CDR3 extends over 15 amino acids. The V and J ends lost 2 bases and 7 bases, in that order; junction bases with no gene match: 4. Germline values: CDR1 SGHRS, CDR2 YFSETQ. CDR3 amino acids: CASSLRDRGLNEQFF. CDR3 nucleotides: TGCGCCAGCAGCTTAAGGGACAGGGGGCTTAATGAGCAGTTCTTC.

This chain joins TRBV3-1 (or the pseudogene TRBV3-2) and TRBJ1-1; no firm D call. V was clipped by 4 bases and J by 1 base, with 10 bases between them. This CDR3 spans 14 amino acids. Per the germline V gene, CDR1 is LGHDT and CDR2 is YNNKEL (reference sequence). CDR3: CASSPLEANTEAFF. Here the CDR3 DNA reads TGTGCCAGCAGCCCCTTGGAGGCGAACACTGAAGCTTTCTTT.

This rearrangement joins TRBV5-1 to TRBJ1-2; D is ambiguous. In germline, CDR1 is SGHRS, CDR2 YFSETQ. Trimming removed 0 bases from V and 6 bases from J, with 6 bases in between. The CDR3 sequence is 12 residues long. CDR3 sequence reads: CASSLAENGYTF. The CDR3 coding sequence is TGCGCCAGCAGCTTGGCCGAGAATGGCTACACCTTC. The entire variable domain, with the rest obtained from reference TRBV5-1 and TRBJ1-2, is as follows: KAGVTQTPRYLIKTRGQQVTLSCSPISGHRSVSWYQQTPGQGLQFLFEYFSETQRNKGNFPGRFSGRQFSNSRSEMNVSTLELGDSALYLCASSLAENGYTFGSGTRLTVV.

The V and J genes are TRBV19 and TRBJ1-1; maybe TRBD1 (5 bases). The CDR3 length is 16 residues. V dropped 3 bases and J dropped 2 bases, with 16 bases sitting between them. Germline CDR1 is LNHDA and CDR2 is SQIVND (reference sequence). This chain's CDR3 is CASSMRPAGHNTEAFF. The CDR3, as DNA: TGTGCCAGTAGTATGAGGCCCGCAGGGCATAACACTGAAGCTTTCTTT.

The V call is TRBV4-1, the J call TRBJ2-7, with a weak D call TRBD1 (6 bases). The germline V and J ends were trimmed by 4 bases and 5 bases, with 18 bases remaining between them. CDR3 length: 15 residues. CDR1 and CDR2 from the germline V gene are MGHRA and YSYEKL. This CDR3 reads CASSRSTGPVDEQYF. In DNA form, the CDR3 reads TGCGCCAGCAGCCGATCAACAGGGCCGGTTGACGAGCAGTACTTC.

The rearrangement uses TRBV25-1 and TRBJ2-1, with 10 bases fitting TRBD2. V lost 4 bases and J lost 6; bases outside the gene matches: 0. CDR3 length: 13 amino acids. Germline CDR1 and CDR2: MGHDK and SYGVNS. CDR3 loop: CASSASGGNEQFF. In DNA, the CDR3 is TGTGCCAGCAGTGCTAGCGGGGGCAATGAGCAGTTCTTC.